This note documents a single T cell receptor (beta chain) sequence. Sequenced by immunoSEQ multiplex PCR; TCRdb stores in-frame clones only, minus some. This table holds 150,000 to 200,000 clones, approximately 92% found once. These data are taken from a study of control samples from healthy donors and cancer patients. V lost 3 bases and J 5 bases, leaving 11 bases between the germline ends. CDR3 length equals 13 residues. Germline CDR1 is SGDLS and CDR2 is YYNGEE. The sequencing sample was made of blood. This sequence was found in a man younger than 35 in good health. The rearrangement joins TRBV9 to TRBJ1-1; D might be TRBD1 (5 bases). The CDR3 DNA reads as TGTGCCAGCAGCGGCAGGGCGGGGACTGAAGCTTTCTTT. This sequence encodes CASSGRAGTEAFF.